Below, one T cell receptor beta chain is given with its context. Its antigen is currently unknown. One end of the junction is discordant with germline, which a read error may explain. The sample originates from a study of OX40 agonist ivuxolimab in advanced cancers. The overall study: In three patients, partial responses were observed, one with hepatocellular carcinoma and two with cutaneous melanoma. Broader study findings: Antigens targeted by the expanded peripheral T cells were not determined.

TCRdb keeps only in-frame clones here, not all; method: immunoSEQ multiplex PCR. The sample holds under 40,000 clones, approximately 87% seen once. This CDR3 comprises 15 residues. Per the germline V gene, CDR1 is SSHAT and CDR2 is FNYEAQ (reference sequence). The sequenced sample was CD4+ or CD8+ T cells sorted from blood, obtained in a trial of the OX40 agonist ivuxolimab. The rearrangement uses TRBV7-7 and TRBJ2-1, with D maybe TRBD1 (6 bases). This receptor was obtained from an adult with an advanced solid tumor such as melanoma, head and neck, liver or kidney cancer. This CDR3 reads CASSWRQDPQDEQFF. DNA for the CDR3: TGTGCTAGCAGCTGGCGACAGGACCCCCAGGATGAGCAGTTCTTC.